The rows below give T cell receptor beta chains drawn from one sample of a study of patients and donors after allogeneic stem cell transplantation. MiXCR was run by TCRdb on the RT-PCR reads, yielding one entry per CDR3 protein. The sample includes around 240,000 distinct CDR3 sequences, roughly an eighth of them seen just once. Sequencing input: blood, either unsorted or a sorted T cell fraction (not recorded which). All receptors derive from a human donor who was either an allogeneic HSCT recipient or a stem cell or donor lymphocyte infusion donor (not recorded which). It is not recorded whose cells these are; they may come from a transplant donor. Both conserved end residues are part of each CDR3. The order of the fields is J gene, D gene, clone size, V gene, CDR3 protein, CDR3 DNA. The D gene is left open where the match is weak. Rows may omit the clone size; those that give it use once, few, many or a size class.

j_gene: TRBJ2-7
d_gene: NA
abundance: many
v_gene: TRBV5-1
CDR3aa: CASSPNHPDSYEQYF
CDR3nt: TGCGCCAGCAGCCCAAACCATCCGGACTCCTACGAGCAGTACTTC

j_gene: TRBJ2-1
d_gene: NA
abundance: many
v_gene: TRBV20-1
CDR3aa: CSAIESHEQFF
CDR3nt: TGCAGTGCTATCGAATCCCATGAGCAGTTCTTC

j_gene: TRBJ2-7
d_gene: NA
abundance: few
v_gene: TRBV11-2
CDR3aa: CASSLEAEVNYEQYF
CDR3nt: TGTGCCAGCAGCTTAGAGGCAGAGGTGAACTACGAGCAGTACTTC

j_gene: TRBJ2-3
d_gene: NA
abundance: many
v_gene: TRBV6-4
CDR3aa: CASSVQGMTDTQYF
CDR3nt: TGTGCCAGCAGCGTACAGGGAATGACAGATACGCAGTATTTT

j_gene: TRBJ2-3
d_gene: TRBD1
abundance: NA
v_gene: TRBV25-1
CDR3aa: CASSGIQGARSSDTQYF
CDR3nt: TGTGCCAGCAGTGGTATTCAGGGGGCGCGTTCATCAGATACGCAGTATTTT

j_gene: TRBJ2-3
d_gene: TRBD2
abundance: NA
v_gene: TRBV10-3
CDR3aa: CAISRDYKDTQYF
CDR3nt: TGTGCCATCAGCCGGGACTACAAAGATACGCAGTATTTT

j_gene: TRBJ2-5
d_gene: TRBD2
abundance: many
v_gene: TRBV5-6
CDR3aa: CASSSTGLAGETQYF
CDR3nt: TGTGCCAGCAGTTCCACTGGACTAGCGGGAGAGACCCAGTACTTC

j_gene: TRBJ1-2
d_gene: NA
abundance: NA
v_gene: TRBV12-3/TRBV12-4
CDR3aa: CASSSGVDGYTF
CDR3nt: TGTGCCAGCAGTTCAGGAGTCGATGGCTACACCTTC

j_gene: TRBJ2-7
d_gene: NA
abundance: few
v_gene: TRBV20-1
CDR3aa: CSAAGQRFYEQYF
CDR3nt: TGCAGTGCTGCCGGACAGAGATTCTACGAGCAGTACTTC

j_gene: TRBJ2-7
d_gene: NA
abundance: NA
v_gene: TRBV6-1
CDR3aa: CASRRRQDTYEQYF
CDR3nt: TGTGCCAGCAGACGACGACAGGATACCTACGAGCAGTACTTC

j_gene: TRBJ1-2
d_gene: NA
abundance: NA
v_gene: TRBV24-1
CDR3aa: CATSDTGTRGGYGYTF
CDR3nt: TGTGCCACCAGTGATACCGGGACGAGGGGAGGCTATGGCTACACCTTC

j_gene: TRBJ1-2
d_gene: TRBD1
abundance: NA
v_gene: TRBV6-1
CDR3aa: CASSGTGSRSNYGYTF
CDR3nt: TGTGCCAGCAGTGGGACAGGTTCCCGATCTAACTATGGCTACACCTTC

j_gene: TRBJ2-3
d_gene: NA
abundance: medium-sized
v_gene: TRBV24-1
CDR3aa: CATSDATSLGPDTQYF
CDR3nt: TGTGCCACCAGTGACGCAACTAGCCTGGGCCCCGATACGCAGTATTTT

j_gene: TRBJ1-1
d_gene: TRBD1
abundance: NA
v_gene: TRBV20-1
CDR3aa: CSAAGQEATEAFF
CDR3nt: TGCAGTGCCGCGGGACAGGAGGCCACTGAAGCTTTCTTT

j_gene: TRBJ1-2
d_gene: TRBD1
abundance: few
v_gene: TRBV5-1
CDR3aa: CASSRGQTYGYTF
CDR3nt: TGCGCCAGCAGTCGGGGACAGACCTATGGCTACACCTTC

j_gene: TRBJ1-2
d_gene: TRBD1
abundance: many
v_gene: TRBV19
CDR3aa: CASSTPGTGDYGYTF
CDR3nt: TGTGCCAGTAGTACTCCCGGGACAGGGGACTATGGCTACACCTTC

j_gene: TRBJ2-5
d_gene: NA
abundance: NA
v_gene: TRBV7-3
CDR3aa: CASSLVDGVGETQYF
CDR3nt: TGTGCCAGCAGTTTGGTGGACGGAGTTGGGGAGACCCAGTACTTC

j_gene: TRBJ2-2
d_gene: NA
abundance: NA
v_gene: TRBV7-2
CDR3aa: CASSLEWRAANTGELFF
CDR3nt: TGTGCCAGCAGCTTAGAATGGCGAGCGGCGAACACCGGGGAGCTGTTTTTT

j_gene: TRBJ1-2
d_gene: TRBD1
abundance: NA
v_gene: TRBV12-3/TRBV12-4
CDR3aa: CASSRDRWGRNYGYTF
CDR3nt: TGTGCCAGCAGCAGGGACAGGTGGGGTAGAAACTATGGCTACACCTTC

j_gene: TRBJ2-3
d_gene: NA
abundance: NA
v_gene: TRBV19
CDR3aa: CASSIGGPENTDTQYF
CDR3nt: TGTGCCAGTAGTATAGGGGGTCCAGAGAACACAGATACGCAGTATTTT

j_gene: TRBJ2-5
d_gene: TRBD1
abundance: NA
v_gene: TRBV5-1
CDR3aa: CASSLPGTGTETQYF
CDR3nt: TGCGCCAGCAGCTTACCCGGGACAGGCACAGAGACCCAGTACTTC

j_gene: TRBJ1-1
d_gene: NA
abundance: many
v_gene: TRBV3-1
CDR3aa: CASSPDSSPNTEAFF
CDR3nt: TGTGCCAGCAGCCCGGACAGCTCCCCGAACACTGAAGCTTTCTTT

j_gene: TRBJ1-5
d_gene: NA
abundance: NA
v_gene: TRBV5-6
CDR3aa: CASSFQVGQPQHF
CDR3nt: TGTGCCAGCAGCTTCCAGGTCGGTCAGCCCCAGCATTTT

j_gene: TRBJ2-3
d_gene: NA
abundance: many
v_gene: TRBV5-5
CDR3aa: CASNQDGRMADTQYF
CDR3nt: TGTGCCAGCAACCAGGACGGGCGGATGGCAGATACGCAGTATTTT

j_gene: TRBJ2-3
d_gene: NA
abundance: few
v_gene: TRBV12-3/TRBV12-4
CDR3aa: CASSFSVSNTQYF
CDR3nt: TGTGCCAGCAGTTTTTCGGTTAGCAATACGCAGTATTTT

j_gene: TRBJ1-4
d_gene: NA
abundance: many
v_gene: TRBV29-1
CDR3aa: CSVAPGQVEEKLFF
CDR3nt: TGCAGCGTGGCCCCGGGGCAGGTAGAGGAAAAACTGTTTTTT

j_gene: TRBJ2-1
d_gene: TRBD1
abundance: many
v_gene: TRBV20-1
CDR3aa: CSARKRTGTDEQFF
CDR3nt: TGCAGTGCTAGGAAAAGGACAGGGACCGATGAGCAGTTCTTC

j_gene: TRBJ1-1
d_gene: NA
abundance: many
v_gene: TRBV9
CDR3aa: CASSVGGSNTEAFF
CDR3nt: TGTGCCAGCAGCGTAGGGGGAAGCAACACTGAAGCTTTCTTT

j_gene: TRBJ2-7
d_gene: TRBD1
abundance: many
v_gene: TRBV19
CDR3aa: CASSRSHRGQGSYEQYF
CDR3nt: TGTGCCAGTAGTAGATCTCATCGGGGACAGGGATCCTACGAGCAGTACTTC

j_gene: TRBJ1-2
d_gene: TRBD1
abundance: once
v_gene: TRBV5-5
CDR3aa: CASSWTGGGYTF
CDR3nt: TGTGCCAGCAGCTGGACAGGGGGCGGCTACACCTTC

j_gene: TRBJ2-5
d_gene: NA
abundance: NA
v_gene: TRBV20-1
CDR3aa: CSARDQRPGPETQYF
CDR3nt: TGCAGTGCTAGAGATCAAAGGCCGGGGCCTGAGACCCAGTACTTC

j_gene: TRBJ2-3
d_gene: NA
abundance: NA
v_gene: TRBV5-6
CDR3aa: CASSPTGFDTQYF
CDR3nt: TGTGCCAGCAGCCCGACAGGTTTTGATACGCAGTATTTT

j_gene: TRBJ2-3
d_gene: NA
abundance: few
v_gene: TRBV7-2
CDR3aa: CASSGGIGSRAADTQYF
CDR3nt: TGTGCCAGCAGCGGGGGGATCGGGAGTAGGGCGGCAGATACGCAGTATTTT

j_gene: TRBJ1-2
d_gene: NA
abundance: few
v_gene: TRBV3-1
CDR3aa: CASSDLGGYTF
CDR3nt: TGTGCCAGCAGCGACCTGGGGGGCTACACCTTC

j_gene: TRBJ2-3
d_gene: TRBD1
abundance: NA
v_gene: TRBV7-2
CDR3aa: CASSLTGRDTQYF
CDR3nt: TGTGCCAGCAGCTTGACAGGGCGGGATACGCAGTATTTT

j_gene: TRBJ1-1
d_gene: TRBD1
abundance: few
v_gene: TRBV12-3/TRBV12-4
CDR3aa: CASRPDRVQNTEAFF
CDR3nt: TGTGCCAGCAGGCCGGACAGGGTTCAGAACACTGAAGCTTTCTTT

j_gene: TRBJ1-4
d_gene: NA
abundance: many
v_gene: TRBV6-1
CDR3aa: CASSRDREEKLFF
CDR3nt: TGTGCCAGCAGTCGGGACCGCGAGGAAAAACTGTTTTTT

j_gene: TRBJ2-1
d_gene: NA
abundance: few
v_gene: TRBV9
CDR3aa: CASSNLLRDNEQFF
CDR3nt: TGTGCCAGCAGCAACCTCCTCCGGGACAATGAGCAGTTCTTC

j_gene: TRBJ1-1
d_gene: NA
abundance: few
v_gene: TRBV5-6
CDR3aa: CASSLESRGEAFF
CDR3nt: TGTGCCAGCAGCTTGGAGTCTAGGGGTGAAGCTTTCTTT

j_gene: TRBJ1-2
d_gene: NA
abundance: many
v_gene: TRBV6-1
CDR3aa: CASSQLQANYGYTF
CDR3nt: TGTGCCAGCAGTCAATTACAGGCTAACTATGGCTACACCTTC

j_gene: TRBJ2-3
d_gene: TRBD2
abundance: few
v_gene: TRBV27
CDR3aa: CASSLPLAGSSTDTQYF
CDR3nt: TGTGCCAGCAGTTTGCCCCTAGCGGGCTCTAGCACAGATACGCAGTATTTT

j_gene: TRBJ1-1
d_gene: NA
abundance: few
v_gene: TRBV6-2/TRBV6-3
CDR3aa: CASSPRQKYTEAFF
CDR3nt: TGTGCCAGCAGCCCCAGGCAGAAATACACTGAAGCTTTCTTT

j_gene: TRBJ1-2
d_gene: TRBD1
abundance: NA
v_gene: TRBV6-2/TRBV6-3
CDR3aa: CASSYPGQGAGYGYTF
CDR3nt: TGTGCCAGCAGTTACCCGGGACAGGGGGCCGGATATGGCTACACCTTC

j_gene: TRBJ1-2
d_gene: TRBD1
abundance: many
v_gene: TRBV12-3/TRBV12-4
CDR3aa: CASSDYRGPYGYTF
CDR3nt: TGTGCCAGCAGTGATTACAGGGGACCCTATGGCTACACCTTC

j_gene: TRBJ1-3
d_gene: TRBD1
abundance: many
v_gene: TRBV29-1
CDR3aa: CSVGTGNFGNTIYF
CDR3nt: TGCAGCGTTGGGACAGGGAATTTTGGAAACACCATATATTTT

j_gene: TRBJ2-2
d_gene: NA
abundance: once
v_gene: TRBV6-1
CDR3aa: CASRISTGELFF
CDR3nt: TGTGCCAGCAGGATAAGCACCGGGGAGCTGTTTTTT

j_gene: TRBJ2-1
d_gene: TRBD2
abundance: NA
v_gene: TRBV6-2/TRBV6-3
CDR3aa: CASSFRAGGMGEQFF
CDR3nt: TGTGCCAGCAGTTTCCGAGCGGGGGGAATGGGTGAGCAGTTCTTC

j_gene: TRBJ2-1
d_gene: NA
abundance: NA
v_gene: TRBV7-6
CDR3aa: CASSLSLGSYNEQFF
CDR3nt: TGTGCCAGCAGCTTGTCTCTGGGTTCCTACAATGAGCAGTTCTTC

j_gene: TRBJ2-5
d_gene: NA
abundance: NA
v_gene: TRBV27
CDR3aa: CASSLDGAEGGETQYF
CDR3nt: TGTGCCAGCAGTTTGGACGGGGCGGAGGGCGGAGAGACCCAGTACTTC

j_gene: TRBJ2-1
d_gene: NA
abundance: many
v_gene: TRBV7-2
CDR3aa: CASSLAYGSYNEQFF
CDR3nt: TGTGCCAGCAGCTTAGCGTACGGCTCCTACAATGAGCAGTTCTTC